The 22 T cell receptor beta chains reported below all come from one sample, sequenced in a study of follicular helper T cells after annual influenza vaccination. Repertoires were generated with immunoSEQ multiplex PCR, while TCRdb's copy carries only in-frame clones and drops some. Here the sample spans some 9,000 clones, 70% to 90% being singletons. The time point denotes: 2015-2016 season, pre-vaccination. Here the sequenced sample was CXCR5+ CD38- circulating T follicular helper cells from blood, taken on the day of influenza vaccination. Subset described: circulating Tfh, non-naive CD4+CXCR5+PD-1+ (ICOS+CD38+ or ICOS-CD38-). The source is an adult who received the influenza vaccine.

The chain employs TRBV27 and TRBJ1-4, with 7 positions matching TRBD1. The CDR3 is 15 amino acids. J gave up 3 bases and V 5 bases, and 6 bases lay outside the gene matches. Germline CDR1 and CDR2: MNHEY and SMNVEV (reference sequence). In DNA form, the CDR3 reads TGTGCCAGCAGTCTCCACAGGGGCTCTAATGAAAAACTGTTTTTT. This sequence encodes CASSLHRGSNEKLFF. The full variable domain, in which reference TRBV27 and TRBJ1-4 provide the parts outside the CDR3, is EAQVTQNPRYLITVTGKKLTVTCSQNMNHEYMSWYRQDPGLGLRQIYYSMNVEVTDKGDVPEGYKVSRKEKRNFPLILESPSPNQTSLYFCASSLHRGSNEKLFFGSGTQLSVL.

This chain uses TRBV2 with TRBJ2-7; D may be TRBD1 (5 bases). Trimming left V 6 bases short and J 7 bases short, with 19 bases between. CDR3 size: 14 residues. Germline CDR1 is SNHLY and CDR2 is FYNNEI. The CDR3 here is CASRPPVGLGEQYF. The CDR3 DNA reads TGTGCCAGCAGGCCTCCCGTGGGGCTGGGGGAGCAGTACTTC.

The rearrangement joins TRBV14 to TRBJ2-6; the match to TRBD2 covers 7 bases. Germline-derived CDR1 and CDR2 are SGHDN and FVKESK. V was clipped by 0 bases and J by 3 bases; unmatched bases: 5. The CDR3 length is 17 residues. The chain's CDR3 is CASSQDGRGFGANVLTF. The DNA for the CDR3 is TGTGCCAGCAGCCAAGATGGGAGGGGATTTGGGGCCAACGTCCTGACTTTC.

A few counts support this clone. The rearrangement joins TRBV7-8 to TRBJ1-5; maybe TRBD1 (5 bases). Germline values: CDR1 SGHVS, CDR2 FQNEAQ. Trimming left V 7 bases short and J 0 bases short, with 16 bases between. The CDR3 runs 16 residues. The CDR3 region is CASTLLGQFSNQPQHF. The CDR3 DNA sequence: TGTGCCAGCACCCTCTTGGGGCAGTTTAGCAATCAGCCCCAGCATTTT.

The V and J genes are TRBV5-1 and TRBJ2-3; 8 bases map to TRBD1. Germline CDR1 is SGHRS and CDR2 is YFSETQ. This CDR3 contains 14 residues. The V and J ends lost 7 bases and 3 bases, in that order; junction bases with no gene match: 7. The CDR3 nucleotides are TGCGCCAGCCGGCAGGGGGCGCAAACAGATACGCAGTATTTT. It specifies CASRQGAQTDTQYF. Full variable domain (rest looked up from reference TRBV5-1 and TRBJ2-3): KAGVTQTPRYLIKTRGQQVTLSCSPISGHRSVSWYQQTPGQGLQFLFEYFSETQRNKGNFPGRFSGRQFSNSRSEMNVSTLELGDSALYLCASRQGAQTDTQYFGPGTRLTVL.

This chain links TRBV11-2 with TRBJ2-4; 8 bases match TRBD2. The germline V gene has CDR1 SGHAT and CDR2 FQNNGV. The V segment lost 2 bases and the J segment 0 bases; nucleotides outside the gene matches: 9. This CDR3 has 18 residues. CDR3 amino acids: CASSLSRRGGVAKNIQYF. In DNA, the CDR3 is TGTGCCAGCAGCTTATCGCGCCGGGGGGGAGTAGCCAAAAACATTCAGTACTTC.

The chain employs TRBV5-4 and TRBJ1-1, with D hard to call. Per germline, CDR1 SGHNT and CDR2 YYREEE (reference sequence). CDR3 length: 20 residues. Trimming cost V 0 bases and J 4 bases, with 28 bases left between them. CDR3 sequence (DNA): TGTGCCAGCAGCTTGGCCGGGAGTGCGTTCGGCAGAAGTTTGGCCACTGAAGCTTTCTTT. Protein sequence: CASSLAGSAFGRSLATEAFF.

The chain employs TRBV6-5 and TRBJ1-4, with TRBD1 identical over 7 bases. J lost 8 bases, V lost 2 bases, and 5 bases had no gene match. The CDR3 runs 14 residues. The V gene's germline CDR1 is MNHEY and CDR2 SVGAGI. DNA of the CDR3: TGTGCCAGCAGTTACGGGACAGTAGGCGAAAAACTGTTTTTT. Translated: CASSYGTVGEKLFF.

For the CDR3, the DNA is TGTGCCAGCAGCTCAACAACTAGCGGGGTACGTTACAATGAGCAGTTCTTC. This translates into CASSSTTSGVRYNEQFF. The chain links TRBV7-2 to TRBJ2-1; 10 bases match TRBD2. V gave up 4 bases and J gave up 4 bases; unmatched junction bases: 10. This CDR3 has 17 amino acids. CDR1 is SGHTA and CDR2 is FQGNSA in the germline V gene.

As regards this clone: This sample also contains other DNA sequences that code for the same CDR3. This rearrangement joins TRBV7-2 to TRBJ1-6; D gene ambiguous. V lost 1 base, J lost 4 bases, and 5 bases lay in between. Germline V gives CDR1 SGHTA, CDR2 FQGNSA. CDR3 length: 14 amino acids. The CDR3 DNA sequence: TGTGCCAGCAGCTTAGACGGATATAATTCACCCCTCCACTTT. The encoded protein is CASSLDGYNSPLHF.

This chain joins TRBV25-1 and TRBJ2-1; D gene uncertain. Germline-derived CDR1 and CDR2 are MGHDK and SYGVNS. This CDR3 is built from 16 residues. V shed 4 bases and J shed 5 bases, with 18 bases lying between them. CDR3 in amino acids: CASSAPSGGWDNEQFF. The CDR3 nucleotides read TGTGCCAGCAGTGCCCCCTCCGGTGGATGGGACAATGAGCAGTTCTTC.

The rearrangement uses TRBV9 and TRBJ1-1; perhaps TRBD1 as D (6 bases). V was cut by 3 bases and J by 2 bases, with 17 bases left in between. The CDR3 contains 16 residues. Germline V gives CDR1 SGDLS, CDR2 YYNGEE. CDR3 sequence: CASSGRGAALNTEAFF. DNA for the CDR3: TGTGCCAGCAGCGGTCGGGGGGCGGCTTTAAACACTGAAGCTTTCTTT.

This rearrangement joins TRBV6-5 to TRBJ1-2, with 8 bases fitting TRBD1. The CDR3 contains 12 residues. The V and J ends lost 5 bases and 5 bases, in that order; junction bases with no gene match: 1. Germline-derived CDR1 and CDR2 are MNHEY and SVGAGI. Here the CDR3 reads CASSRQGYGYTF. The DNA of the CDR3 is TGTGCCAGCAGTCGACAGGGGTATGGCTACACCTTC.

V usage is TRBV4-3 and J usage is TRBJ1-2; no definite D call. CDR1 and CDR2 from the germline V gene are LGHNA and YSLEER. This CDR3 is 13 amino acids long. Trimming left V 1 base short and J 8 bases short, with 11 bases between. CDR3 sequence: CASSQVPSLGYTF. CDR3 DNA: TGCGCCAGCAGCCAAGTCCCCAGTCTGGGCTACACCTTC.

This clone was recorded a few times. The rearrangement links TRBV5-1 to TRBJ2-1; TRBD2 aligns across 9 bases. The junction had 8 bases not matched to a gene; V was cut back by 2 bases and J by 5 bases. The V gene's germline CDR1 is SGHRS and CDR2 YFSETQ. The CDR3 is made up of 16 amino acids. Here the CDR3 reads CASSFMAGGQNNEQFF. CDR3 in DNA: TGCGCCAGCAGCTTCATGGCGGGGGGGCAAAACAATGAGCAGTTCTTC.

Turning to this clone: Germline and junction disagree at one end, which may indicate a read error. The J gene is TRBJ2-7, the V gene TRBV11-2; D might be TRBD1 (5 bases). Germline V gives CDR1 SGHAT, CDR2 FQNNGV. This CDR3 contains 13 residues. CDR3 in DNA: TGTGCCAGCTCATCAACGGTCCCTGGGGCAGTTCACTTC. Its protein product is CASSSTVPGAVHF.

In its sample, this clone was seen once. The junction shows a germline mismatch at one end, possibly a read error. The V call is TRBV29-1, the J call TRBJ1-2; D gene uncertain. CDR3 size: 11 residues. Germline-derived CDR1 and CDR2 are SQVTM and ANQGSEA. In DNA form, the CDR3 reads TGCAGCGCTACAGAAAACTACGGCTACACCTTC. Translation gives CSATENYGYTF. Full variable domain (rest looked up from reference TRBV29-1 and TRBJ1-2): SAVISQKPSRDICQRGTSLTIQCQVDSQVTMMFWYRQQPGQSLTLIATANQGSEATYESGFVIDKFPISRPNLTFSTLTVSNMSPEDSSIYLCSATENYGYTFGSGTRLTVV.

The J gene is TRBJ1-3, the V gene TRBV28; D remains ambiguous. Looked up from germline, CDR1 is MDHEN and CDR2 is SYDVKM. The CDR3 is made up of 16 amino acids. Trimming removed 3 bases from V and 2 bases from J, with 14 bases in between. CDR3 coding DNA: TGTGCCAGCAGTTTCCTTATAGCGGGAACTGGAAACACCATATATTTT. Residues: CASSFLIAGTGNTIYF.

V usage is TRBV5-1 and J usage is TRBJ2-1; unclear D gene. The germline V gene has CDR1 SGHRS and CDR2 YFSETQ. The CDR3 is 11 residues long. V dropped 1 base and J dropped 8 bases, with 4 bases sitting between them. CDR3 residues: CASSLLDEQFF. DNA for the CDR3: TGCGCCAGCAGCTTGTTGGATGAGCAGTTCTTC.

This clone was seen a handful of times. The rearrangement uses TRBV7-9 and TRBJ2-7; no firm D call. The germline V gene encodes CDR1 SEHNR and CDR2 FQNEAQ (reference sequence). V dropped 5 bases and J dropped 6 bases, with 20 bases sitting between them. This CDR3 contains 15 residues. The CDR3 coding sequence is TGTGCCAGCAGCCCTCCGTTAGCCCCAGGCTCCGAGCAGTACTTC. Translation gives CASSPPLAPGSEQYF.

This rearrangement joins TRBV21-1 to TRBJ1-1. TRBV21-1 is labeled a pseudogene. The CDR3 sequence is 14 residues long. CDR3 nucleotides: TGTGCCAGCAGCAAACAGCCTAAGAACACTGAAGCTTTCTTT. Encoded protein: CASSKQPKNTEAFF.

The chain employs TRBV5-1 and TRBJ1-2, with TRBD1 identical over 10 bases. V lost 3 bases, J lost 6 bases, and 8 bases stayed unmatched. Germline V lookup: CDR1 SGHRS, CDR2 YFSETQ. The CDR3 is made up of 15 amino acids. The CDR3 loop is CASSSGTGEVDGYTF. The CDR3 nucleotides read TGCGCCAGCAGCTCGGGGACAGGGGAGGTGGATGGCTACACCTTC. The full variable domain, completed using reference TRBV5-1 and TRBJ1-2, is KAGVTQTPRYLIKTRGQQVTLSCSPISGHRSVSWYQQTPGQGLQFLFEYFSETQRNKGNFPGRFSGRQFSNSRSEMNVSTLELGDSALYLCASSSGTGEVDGYTFGSGTRLTVV.